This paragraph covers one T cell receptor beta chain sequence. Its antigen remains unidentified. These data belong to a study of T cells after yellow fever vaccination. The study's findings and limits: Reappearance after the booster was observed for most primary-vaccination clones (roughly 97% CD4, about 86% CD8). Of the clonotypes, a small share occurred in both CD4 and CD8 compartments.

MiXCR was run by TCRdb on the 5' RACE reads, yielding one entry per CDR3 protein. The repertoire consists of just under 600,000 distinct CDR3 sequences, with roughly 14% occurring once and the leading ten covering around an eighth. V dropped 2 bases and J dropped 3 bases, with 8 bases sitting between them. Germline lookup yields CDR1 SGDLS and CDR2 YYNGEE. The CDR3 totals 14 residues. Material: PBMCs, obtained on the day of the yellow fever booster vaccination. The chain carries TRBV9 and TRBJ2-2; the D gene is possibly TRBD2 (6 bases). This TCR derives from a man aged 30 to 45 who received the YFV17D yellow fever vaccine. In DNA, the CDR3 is TGTGCCAGCAGCGTGGGGGGAGACACCGGGGAGCTGTTTTTT. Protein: CASSVGGDTGELFF.